The 21 T cell receptor beta chains listed next were all sequenced from one sample in a study of T-cell reconstitution after alpha-beta-depleted transplantation in children. For TCRbeta, the library was prepared with unique molecular identifiers. TCRdb processed the PCR reads anew with MiXCR; each CDR3 protein has one entry. The data hold some 840,000 distinct CDR3 sequences, with 16% observed a single time. The starting material was PBMCs, mostly from graft donor cells, obtained 360 days after TCRalphabeta/CD19-depleted stem cell transplant. The receptors derive from a male patient younger than 18 who had a stem cell transplant for acute lymphoblastic leukemia, so the T cells may come from the graft donor.

The rearrangement links TRBV10-3 to TRBJ2-1; D is possibly TRBD1 (5 bases). V dropped 4 bases and J dropped 10 bases, with 17 bases sitting between them. The V gene's germline CDR1 is ENHRY and CDR2 SYGVKD. There are 14 residues in the CDR3. The CDR3 DNA is TGTGCCATCAGTGGTTGGGCGGATTGGGGCGAGCAGTTCTTC. Its protein is CAISGWADWGEQFF.

The V call is TRBV2, the J call TRBJ2-5; 7 positions match TRBD2. This CDR3 spans 17 amino acids. Germline V CDR1 and CDR2: SNHLY, FYNNEI. V shed 3 bases, J shed 3 bases, and the junction held 13 bases outside the gene matches. CDR3 protein: CASSEGVVAGEEETQYF. CDR3 DNA: TGTGCCAGCAGTGAGGGTGTGGTAGCGGGTGAGGAAGAGACCCAGTACTTC.

This clonotype was found many times. This chain links TRBV5-1 with TRBJ2-1, with 11 nucleotides matching TRBD2. The CDR3 runs 16 residues. J was trimmed by 0 bases and V by 4 bases; bases with no gene match: 3. CDR1 and CDR2 (germline): SGHRS, YFSETQ. The CDR3 nucleotides read TGCGCCAGCAGCGAGGGACTAGCGGTCTCCTACAATGAGCAGTTCTTC. Amino acid sequence: CASSEGLAVSYNEQFF. The full variable domain, rest sourced from reference TRBV5-1 and TRBJ2-1, is KAGVTQTPRYLIKTRGQQVTLSCSPISGHRSVSWYQQTPGQGLQFLFEYFSETQRNKGNFPGRFSGRQFSNSRSEMNVSTLELGDSALYLCASSEGLAVSYNEQFFGPGTRLTVL.

This clonotype was found a few times. This chain links TRBV5-5 with TRBJ2-1; D is uncertain. V lost 4 bases and J lost 12, with 20 bases in between. The V gene's germline CDR1 is SGHKS and CDR2 YYEKEE (reference sequence). The CDR3 consists of 14 residues. The CDR3 protein is CASSQTLPNLGQFF. The CDR3, as DNA: TGTGCCAGCAGCCAAACATTGCCCAATCTAGGGCAGTTCTTC.

The chain couples TRBV4-1 to TRBJ2-1; no reliable D call. Germline V gene data show CDR1 as MGHRA and CDR2 as YSYEKL. The V end lost 0 bases, the J end lost 6 bases, and 18 bases lay between the germline ends. The CDR3 is made up of 17 amino acids. The CDR3 nucleotides read TGCGCCAGCAGCCAAGAACTTAGGTGGGTCGATCGCAATGAGCAGTTCTTC. It is translated as CASSQELRWVDRNEQFF.

This clonotype was observed a handful of times. J is TRBJ2-7 and V is TRBV24-1, with 8 bases aligning to TRBD1. Germline V gene sequence: CDR1 KGHDR, CDR2 SFDVKD. With V trimmed by 4 bases and J by 6 bases, 7 bases remained unmatched. This CDR3 is built from 14 residues. The CDR3 nucleotides read TGTGCCACCAGTGACGCCGGACAGGGTGGCGAGCAGTACTTC. As protein: CATSDAGQGGEQYF.

This clonotype was seen only a few times. The chain combines TRBV5-1 with TRBJ2-1; TRBD1 matches 8 bases. The CDR3 contains 17 residues. The ends lost 3 bases at V and 6 bases at J; junction bases unmatched: 14. Looked up from germline, CDR1 is SGHRS and CDR2 is YFSETQ. This CDR3 reads CASSSIPPGQVPNEQFF. In DNA form, the CDR3 reads TGCGCCAGCAGCTCGATCCCTCCGGGACAGGTACCCAATGAGCAGTTCTTC.

This chain links TRBV18 with TRBJ1-4, with 7 bases identical to TRBD1. The CDR3 consists of 19 residues. Looked up from germline, CDR1 is KGHSH and CDR2 is LQKENI. The J segment lost 10 bases and the V segment lost 4 bases, leaving 24 bases of the junction unmatched. The CDR3 DNA is TGTGCCAGCTCACTTCAAGGGACAGCCTCCTTGAGTGGATACGTAAAACTGTTTTTT. Protein product: CASSLQGTASLSGYVKLFF.

This clonotype has more than one count but fewer than ten. This chain joins TRBV7-3 and TRBJ1-5; D not certain. The CDR3 spans 15 residues. Trimming took off 3 bases at V and 0 bases at J, with 9 bases between the two ends. Germline values: CDR1 SGHTA, CDR2 FQGTGA. The CDR3 loop is CASSFDMFSNQPQHF. CDR3 bases: TGTGCCAGCAGCTTCGACATGTTTAGCAATCAGCCCCAGCATTTT.

V gene TRBV4-1 combines with J gene TRBJ2-7, with 8 bases aligning to TRBD1. The V and J ends lost 1 base and 9 bases, in that order; junction bases with no gene match: 17. CDR1 is MGHRA, CDR2 YSYEKL, per germline. This CDR3 comprises 17 residues. This CDR3 is CASSQGYRDRTTSAQYF. The CDR3 DNA follows: TGCGCCAGCAGCCAAGGGTACCGGGACAGGACTACGAGCGCGCAGTACTTC.

This clonotype has at least ten counts. DNA for the CDR3: TGCGCCAGCAGTACCCCGGGACAGGGCTACGAGCAGTACTTC. This encodes CASSTPGQGYEQYF. The V call is TRBV10-2, the J call TRBJ2-7; 9 positions match TRBD1. Trimming at V came to 5 bases and at J to 3 bases, leaving 5 bases not matched to a gene. This CDR3 spans 14 amino acids. Germline V lookup: CDR1 WSHSY, CDR2 SAAADI.

The chain combines TRBV6-1 with TRBJ2-3, with D tentatively TRBD2 (6 bases). Trimming removed 3 bases at V and 4 bases at J, with 11 bases between. The CDR3 has 14 residues. Germline V gives CDR1 MNHNS, CDR2 SASEGT. The CDR3 sequence: CASSDMREADTQYF. The CDR3, as DNA: TGTGCCAGCAGTGACATGCGGGAAGCAGATACGCAGTATTTT.

The chain has TRBV7-9 and TRBJ1-2, with 8 nucleotides matching TRBD1. Germline CDR1 and CDR2: SEHNR and FQNEAQ (reference sequence). The CDR3 covers 15 residues. With V trimmed by 4 bases and J by 8 bases, 12 bases remained unmatched. CDR3 sequence (DNA): TGTGCCAGCAGCTCCCCTCGACAGGGGTGGGAAGGCTACACCTTC. It specifies CASSSPRQGWEGYTF.

Only a few counts were recorded for this clonotype. The V and J genes are TRBV28 and TRBJ2-5, with D perhaps TRBD1 or TRBD2 (5 bases each). CDR1 and CDR2 (germline): MDHEN, SYDVKM. This CDR3 is 16 amino acids long. Trimming took off 3 bases at V and 5 bases at J, with 19 bases between the two ends. The CDR3: CASSLAVGGPWETQYF. The CDR3 DNA reads TGTGCCAGCAGTTTGGCGGTTGGGGGACCCTGGGAGACCCAGTACTTC.

This clonotype showed up just a few times. CDR3 protein: CASSFSASADTQYF. The CDR3 bases are TGTGCCAGCAGTTTTAGCGCTAGCGCAGATACGCAGTATTTT. The chain recombines TRBV12-3 or TRBV12-4 with TRBJ2-3, with a weak D call TRBD2 (6 bases). The CDR3 has 14 residues. The V end lost 3 bases, the J end lost 4 bases, and 11 bases lay between the germline ends.

This clonotype has a handful of counts. The V gene is TRBV20-1, the J gene TRBJ2-3; either TRBD1 or TRBD2 may fit D (6 bases each). CDR1 is DFQATT and CDR2 is SNEGSKA in the germline V gene (reference sequence). Trimming took 6 bases from V and 5 from J, leaving 18 bases between them. CDR3 size: 14 residues. CDR3 loop: CSAEGDSPVDTQYF. The CDR3 nucleotides are TGCAGTGCGGAGGGGGACTCCCCCGTAGATACGCAGTATTTT.

The genes are TRBV3-1 and TRBJ2-1, with D tentatively TRBD2 (5 bases). The CDR3 has 15 residues. CDR1 and CDR2 from the germline V gene are LGHDT and YNNKEL (reference sequence). Trimming pared 4 bases from V and 8 bases from J, leaving 18 bases between. The CDR3 reads CASSLPGSKSDEQFF. CDR3 bases: TGTGCCAGCAGCCTCCCGGGAAGCAAATCCGATGAGCAGTTCTTC.

In this sample, this clonotype turned up a few times. The rearrangement joins TRBV5-5 to TRBJ2-4; 10 bases are shared with TRBD2. Germline assignment: CDR1 SGHKS and CDR2 YYEKEE (reference sequence). V trimming: 5 bases; J trimming: 2 bases; junction bases outside the gene matches: 10. The CDR3 length is 17 residues. CDR3 sequence: CASRPGSGRAPKNIQYF. In DNA, the CDR3 is TGTGCCAGCAGACCGGGAAGCGGGAGGGCCCCCAAAAACATTCAGTACTTC.

In regard to this clonotype: Relative to the germline gene, one junction end is altered; a read error may explain this. This rearrangement joins TRBV7-3 to TRBJ1-2; D perhaps matches TRBD1 (5 bases). Germline loops: CDR1 SGHTA, CDR2 FQGTGA. The CDR3 is 13 residues long. CDR3: CAGSLGLGYGYTF. CDR3 sequence (DNA): TGTGCCGGCAGCCTGGGGCTTGGCTATGGCTACACCTTC.

This clonotype was seen a few times. The V and J genes are TRBV7-9 and TRBJ2-1; the D gene is possibly TRBD2 (6 bases). The CDR3 covers 16 residues. CDR1 SEHNR and CDR2 FQNEAQ come from the germline V gene (reference sequence). Trimming took off 2 bases at V and 7 bases at J, with 18 bases between the two ends. The CDR3 DNA sequence: TGTGCCAGCAGCTTAATTCCCCAACCGGAGGGGAATGAGCAGTTCTTC. As protein: CASSLIPQPEGNEQFF.

This clonotype has a count of ten or more. The rearrangement links TRBV10-3 to TRBJ2-5; D is undetermined. The CDR3 is made up of 13 amino acids. With 1 base removed from V and 5 bases from J, the gap between germline ends came to 8 bases. Looked up from germline, CDR1 is ENHRY and CDR2 is SYGVKD. Here the CDR3 reads CAISEWSLETQYF. As DNA, the CDR3 is TGTGCCATCAGTGAGTGGAGTCTTGAGACCCAGTACTTC.